One sample yielded the 18 T cell receptor beta chains listed below, sequenced in a study of blood T cell repertoires in COVID-19. Data came from immunoSEQ multiplex PCR; TCRdb stores just in-frame clones and leaves some out. Of 180,000 or so clones in the sample, approximately 84% were seen once. The sample was peripheral blood. All receptors come from a human donor with acute or convalescent COVID-19. The donor label of this sample is uncertain.

The rearrangement links TRBV11-2 to TRBJ2-1, with 8 bases matching TRBD1. V shed 3 bases, J shed 9 bases, and the junction held 10 bases outside the gene matches. Germline V gene sequence: CDR1 SGHAT, CDR2 FQNNGV. The CDR3 length is 15 residues. The CDR3 loop is CASSLGQAKVSEQFF. Written as DNA, the CDR3 is TGTGCCAGCAGCTTGGGACAGGCCAAGGTGAGTGAGCAGTTCTTC.

The chain carries TRBV30 and TRBJ1-3; the match to TRBD1 covers 9 bases. Losses at the gene ends were 8 bases for V and 8 bases for J; bases not matched to a gene: 7. Germline V gives CDR1 GTSNPN, CDR2 SVGIG (reference sequence). The CDR3 is 12 amino acids. This CDR3 is CAGGDRDHTIYF. Here the CDR3 DNA reads TGTGCCGGAGGGGACAGGGATCACACCATATATTTT.

The chain links TRBV7-3 to TRBJ2-3, with 12 bases identical to TRBD2. There are 16 residues in the CDR3. V lost 5 bases to trimming and J lost 3 bases; unmatched junction nucleotides: 6. Per the germline V gene, CDR1 is SGHTA and CDR2 is FQGTGA. CDR3 bases: TGTGCCAGCAGCGGGACTAGCGGGTGGCCAACAGATACGCAGTATTTT. Translating gives CASSGTSGWPTDTQYF. Full variable domain (missing parts from reference TRBV7-3 and TRBJ2-3): GAGVSQTPSNKVTEKGKYVELRCDPISGHTALYWYRQSLGQGPEFLIYFQGTGAADDSGLPNDRFFAVRPEGSVSTLKIQRTERGDSAVYLCASSGTSGWPTDTQYFGPGTRLTVL.

J is TRBJ2-7 and V is TRBV28; TRBD1 aligns across 11 bases. Germline V gene sequence: CDR1 MDHEN, CDR2 SYDVKM. Trimming took 10 bases from V and 2 from J; bases not matched to a gene: 7. CDR3 length equals 14 residues. The DNA for the CDR3 is TGTGCCACCTCCGGGACAGGGGGGGCCTACGAGCAGTACTTC. Its translation is CATSGTGGAYEQYF.

V gene TRBV18 combines with J gene TRBJ2-5, with TRBD2 matching 7 bases. The CDR3 length is 16 residues. The ends lost 0 bases at V and 5 bases at J; junction bases unmatched: 9. CDR1 KGHSH and CDR2 LQKENI come from the germline V gene. The CDR3 region has the DNA TGTGCCAGCTCACCACCGTGGAGGGAGGGCCGTGAGACCCAGTACTTC. Translation: CASSPPWREGRETQYF.

As regards this clone: The same CDR3 arises from other DNA sequences in this sample as well. V is TRBV29-1 and J is TRBJ2-5; 9 bases agree with TRBD2. Germline V CDR1 and CDR2: SQVTM, ANQGSEA. V shed 4 bases, J shed 1 base, and the junction held 4 bases outside the gene matches. CDR3 size: 14 residues. This chain's CDR3 is CSVVLAGIQETQYF. The CDR3, as DNA: TGCAGCGTTGTGCTAGCGGGGATCCAAGAGACCCAGTACTTC.

The chain links TRBV28 to TRBJ1-2, with D tentatively TRBD1 (6 bases). Trimming cost V 3 bases and J 6 bases, with 17 bases left between them. The CDR3 is 15 amino acids. Germline CDR1 is MDHEN and CDR2 is SYDVKM. CDR3 loop: CASSLGTFYWDGYTF. CDR3 in DNA: TGTGCCAGCAGTTTGGGGACATTCTATTGGGATGGCTACACCTTC.

The V and J genes are TRBV30 and TRBJ2-1; a possible D gene is TRBD2 (5 bases). CDR1 and CDR2 from the germline V gene are GTSNPN and SVGIG (reference sequence). V dropped 5 bases and J dropped 1 base, with 12 bases sitting between them. The CDR3 has 14 amino acids. CDR3 region: CAWDRAVSYNEQFF. CDR3 nucleotide sequence: TGTGCCTGGGACCGAGCGGTTTCCTACAATGAGCAGTTCTTC.

The J gene is TRBJ1-3, the V gene TRBV7-9; 8 bases map to TRBD1. CDR1 is SEHNR, CDR2 FQNEAQ, per germline (reference sequence). The ends lost 5 bases at V and 3 bases at J; junction bases unmatched: 6. This CDR3 is built from 15 residues. The DNA of the CDR3 is TGTGCCAGCAGCACCCCCGGGACAGGTGGAAACACCATATATTTT. It encodes CASSTPGTGGNTIYF.

The rearrangement links TRBV11-2 to TRBJ1-3; 8 nucleotides agree with TRBD1. The germline gives CDR1 SGHAT, CDR2 FQNNGV. The CDR3 runs to 16 residues. J was trimmed by 0 bases and V by 4 bases; bases with no gene match: 5. The CDR3 here is CASSYWDRFSGNTIYF. The CDR3 DNA follows: TGTGCCAGCAGCTATTGGGACAGGTTCTCTGGAAACACCATATATTTT.

The rearrangement uses TRBV11-2 and TRBJ1-1; the D is unclear. The germline gives CDR1 SGHAT, CDR2 FQNNGV. The germline V and J ends were trimmed by 0 bases and 8 bases, with 13 bases remaining between them. There are 14 residues in the CDR3. The CDR3 bases are TGTGCCAGCAGCTTAGAGAACTGGGCAAACGAAGCTTTCTTT. Residues: CASSLENWANEAFF.

The chain recombines TRBV18 with TRBJ2-1, with D perhaps TRBD1 (6 bases). Germline lookup yields CDR1 KGHSH and CDR2 LQKENI. Trimming cost V 3 bases and J 1 base, with 13 bases left between them. This CDR3 has 16 residues. This CDR3 is CASSPRQASSYNEQFF. CDR3 DNA sequence: TGTGCCAGCTCACCGCGACAGGCCTCTTCCTACAATGAGCAGTTCTTC.

In this sample, this clone turned up once. This chain uses TRBV28 with TRBJ2-4; D is possibly TRBD2 (6 bases). With 3 bases removed from V and 8 bases from J, the gap between germline ends came to 14 bases. The length of the CDR3 is 14 residues. Germline loops: CDR1 MDHEN, CDR2 SYDVKM. The CDR3 protein is CASSLGGILDIQYF. The CDR3 DNA is TGTGCCAGCAGTTTGGGCGGGATATTAGACATTCAGTACTTC.

The genes are TRBV5-1 and TRBJ1-3; 8 nucleotides align to TRBD1. CDR3 size: 14 residues. Germline trimming cut 0 bases from V and 7 bases from J; bases unmatched to any gene: 3. CDR1 SGHRS and CDR2 YFSETQ come from the germline V gene. The CDR3 DNA is TGCGCCAGCAGCTTGGGACAGGGGACGAACACCATATATTTT. It yields the protein CASSLGQGTNTIYF. The variable domain in full, completed from reference TRBV5-1 and TRBJ1-3, reads KAGVTQTPRYLIKTRGQQVTLSCSPISGHRSVSWYQQTPGQGLQFLFEYFSETQRNKGNFPGRFSGRQFSNSRSEMNVSTLELGDSALYLCASSLGQGTNTIYFGEGSWLTVV.

This chain uses TRBV18 with TRBJ2-2; a possible D gene is TRBD1 (5 bases). Deletions cut 3 bases from V and 5 bases from J, with 13 bases between. Germline V gene lookup returns CDR1 KGHSH and CDR2 LQKENI. This CDR3 contains 15 residues. CDR3 nucleotides: TGTGCCAGCTCACCGCAGGGCGGCAGGACCGGGGAGCTGTTTTTT. Its protein is CASSPQGGRTGELFF.

The V and J genes are TRBV6-5 and TRBJ1-2; TRBD1 aligns across 9 bases. CDR1 and CDR2 from the germline V gene are MNHEY and SVGAGI. The CDR3 is 15 residues long. The trim removed 2 bases at V and 4 bases at J, leaving 5 bases unmatched. The CDR3 loop is CASSYVGQGGYGYTF. The CDR3 bases are TGTGCCAGCAGTTACGTGGGACAGGGAGGCTATGGCTACACCTTC.

This clone was recorded a few times. The V call is TRBV6-6, the J call TRBJ1-1, with D possibly matching TRBD1 (5 bases). The CDR3 length is 14 residues. Per germline, CDR1 MNHNY and CDR2 SVGAGI (reference sequence). V lost 2 bases, J lost 1 base, and 8 bases lay in between. The CDR3 DNA sequence: TGTGCCAGCAGTTACCTGACAGAGAACACTGAAGCTTTCTTT. It yields the protein CASSYLTENTEAFF.

The rearrangement uses TRBV7-9 and TRBJ2-1; D gene uncertain. Germline V gives CDR1 SEHNR, CDR2 FQNEAQ (reference sequence). V was pared by 3 bases and J by 5 bases, with 14 bases between. This CDR3 contains 15 residues. CDR3 in amino acids: CASSFAAVGNNEQFF. For the CDR3, the DNA is TGTGCCAGCAGCTTCGCGGCTGTAGGTAACAATGAGCAGTTCTTC.